Following are 25 T cell receptor beta chains from one sample sequenced in a study of blood T cell repertoires in COVID-19. Libraries were prepared by immunoSEQ multiplex PCR; TCRdb keeps only in-frame clonotypes and omits some of them. This sample has over 60,000 clones, with 90% found just once. Sequenced: peripheral blood. Every receptor here comes from a man between 60 and 75 years old with acute or convalescent COVID-19.

There are a few counts of this clone. V gene TRBV11-3 combines with J gene TRBJ2-1, with D possibly TRBD2 on 6 matching bases. Germline V CDR1 and CDR2: SGHNT, YENEEA. The CDR3 runs to 18 residues. V lost 1 base, J lost 9 bases, and 25 bases lay in between. The CDR3 DNA follows: TGTGCCAGCAGCTTAGCTAGTGTATGGGGAGTTGGGGGGAGTGAGCAGTTCTTC. As protein: CASSLASVWGVGGSEQFF.

This rearrangement joins TRBV6-5 to TRBJ2-5, with 7 positions matching TRBD1. The CDR3 runs 14 residues. Germline loops: CDR1 MNHEY, CDR2 SVGAGI. V was pared by 6 bases and J by 7 bases, with 11 bases of the junction left unmatched. The CDR3 region has the DNA TGTGCCAGCAGCCGGACAGGCGTCAAAGGGACCCAGTACTTC. Its translation: CASSRTGVKGTQYF.

This clone was observed a single time. The CDR3 DNA is TGTGCCAGCAAACAGGGGGGCACAGATACGCAGTATTTT. Translation: CASKQGGTDTQYF. The V call is TRBV2, the J call TRBJ2-3; 8 nucleotides match TRBD1. V shed 7 bases and J 1 base; nucleotides not matched to a gene: 1. CDR1 and CDR2 from the germline V gene are SNHLY and FYNNEI. The CDR3 runs to 13 residues. The full variable domain, with the rest looked up from reference TRBV2 and TRBJ2-3, is EPEVTQTPSHQVTQMGQEVILRCVPISNHLYFYWYRQILGQKVEFLVSFYNNEISEKSEIFDDQFSVERPDGSNFTLKIRSTKLEDSAMYFCASKQGGTDTQYFGPGTRLTVL.

The chain links TRBV5-4 to TRBJ1-2; 11 nucleotides line up with TRBD1. CDR3 length: 15 amino acids. Germline CDR1 is SGHNT and CDR2 is YYREEE (reference sequence). Trimming cost V 4 bases and J 3 bases; bases outside gene matches: 5. The CDR3 loop reads CASSGGQGADYGYTF. CDR3 DNA sequence: TGTGCCAGCAGCGGAGGACAGGGGGCGGACTATGGCTACACCTTC.

The V gene is TRBV27, the J gene TRBJ1-6, with D uncertain. Germline CDR1 is MNHEY and CDR2 is SMNVEV (reference sequence). This CDR3 is built from 13 residues. The V end lost 5 bases, the J end lost 14 bases, and 16 bases lay between the germline ends. DNA of the CDR3: TGTGCCAGCAGTCCCCGGGAGTTTGGGGCCCTCCACTTT. Its protein is CASSPREFGALHF.

V gene TRBV24-1 combines with J gene TRBJ2-3; D may be TRBD1 (6 bases). Per germline, CDR1 KGHDR and CDR2 SFDVKD. The CDR3 spans 15 residues. Deletions cut 7 bases from V and 1 base from J, with 14 bases between. In nucleotides, the CDR3 is TGTGCCACCAGCGACAGGTCAGGGGGCACAGATACGCAGTATTTT. Its translation is CATSDRSGGTDTQYF.

The J gene is TRBJ1-5, the V gene TRBV21-1; the table gives TRBD1 as D, unverified against the DNA. TRBV21-1 is labeled a pseudogene. The CDR3 is 18 amino acids. The CDR3 sequence is CASSKAGQRRTKRQPQHF. CDR3 in DNA: TGTGCCAGCAGCAAAGCAGGACAGAGGCGGACGAAGCGTCAGCCCCAGCATTTT.

The chain carries TRBV18 and TRBJ1-1, with D unclear. The germline V and J ends were trimmed by 3 bases and 3 bases, with 8 bases remaining between them. This CDR3 region has 13 residues. Looked up from germline, CDR1 is KGHSH and CDR2 is LQKENI. The DNA of the CDR3 is TGTGCCAGCTCACCCTCCAGGTACACTGAAGCTTTCTTT. Protein product: CASSPSRYTEAFF.

The chain uses TRBV5-1 and TRBJ1-4, with a possible D match to TRBD1 (5 bases). Germline CDR1 is SGHRS and CDR2 is YFSETQ. The germline V and J ends were trimmed by 4 bases and 8 bases, with 15 bases remaining between them. The CDR3 is made up of 14 amino acids. The CDR3 DNA reads as TGCGCCAGCAGCGTCAGGGAAGTAGACGAAAAACTGTTTTTT. As protein: CASSVREVDEKLFF.

V is TRBV5-1 and J is TRBJ1-6; TRBD1 matches 9 bases. The junction had 8 bases not matched to a gene; V was cut back by 0 bases and J by 10 bases. The length of the CDR3 is 16 residues. Per the germline V gene, CDR1 is SGHRS and CDR2 is YFSETQ. CDR3 sequence reads: CASSLGVRTGVSPLHF. CDR3 nucleotide sequence: TGCGCCAGCAGCTTGGGGGTACGGACAGGGGTCTCACCCCTCCACTTT.

The CDR3 region is CASTLMGQGNQPQHF. The CDR3 region has the DNA TGTGCCAGCACCCTGATGGGACAGGGCAATCAGCCCCAGCATTTT. The chain is built from TRBV6-5 and TRBJ1-5, with TRBD1 matching over 8 bases. The CDR3 length is 15 residues. Trimming cost V 7 bases and J 2 bases; bases outside gene matches: 7. Germline V gives CDR1 MNHEY, CDR2 SVGAGI.

The rearrangement links TRBV5-1 to TRBJ2-3; 7 nucleotides agree with TRBD1. The CDR3 has 14 residues. The V and J ends lost 4 bases and 0 bases, in that order; junction bases with no gene match: 2. Germline V gene sequence: CDR1 SGHRS, CDR2 YFSETQ. CDR3 region: CASSLGQSTDTQYF. DNA of the CDR3: TGCGCCAGCAGCCTGGGACAGAGCACAGATACGCAGTATTTT.

The CDR3 coding sequence is TGTGCCAGCAGTTTTTACAGGCCTAATGAAAAACTGTTTTTT. This gives the protein CASSFYRPNEKLFF. The chain employs TRBV6-5 and TRBJ1-4, with D perhaps matching TRBD1 (5 bases). CDR3 length: 14 residues. The ends were cut back, 4 bases at V and 3 bases at J, with 9 bases in the middle. Germline CDR1 and CDR2: MNHEY and SVGAGI.

The J gene is TRBJ1-5, the V gene TRBV30; 8 bases line up with TRBD1. The CDR3 contains 15 residues. Per the germline V gene, CDR1 is GTSNPN and CDR2 is SVGIG (reference sequence). The ends lost 1 base at V and 5 bases at J; junction bases unmatched: 7. For the CDR3, the DNA is TGTGCCTGGAGTGCACAGACAGGGGTTGATCAGCCCCAGCATTTT. It translates to CAWSAQTGVDQPQHF.

V gene TRBV5-1 combines with J gene TRBJ1-1, with unresolved D. V was trimmed by 3 bases and J by 4 bases, leaving 10 bases between them. CDR3 size: 13 residues. CDR1 and CDR2 (germline): SGHRS, YFSETQ. This CDR3 is CASSSLTGTEAFF. CDR3 nucleotide sequence: TGCGCCAGCAGCTCCCTCACGGGCACTGAAGCTTTCTTT.

This clone was observed once. The chain carries TRBV15 and TRBJ2-3; 8 nucleotides align to TRBD1. J gave up 1 base and V 0 bases, and 6 bases lay outside the gene matches. The CDR3 is made up of 17 amino acids. Germline values: CDR1 LNHNV, CDR2 YYDKDF (reference sequence). The CDR3 DNA follows: TGTGCCACCAGCAGAGATCCCGGGACAGGACGCACAGATACGCAGTATTTT. It is translated as CATSRDPGTGRTDTQYF.

In this sample, this clone turned up once. The rearrangement uses TRBV6-6 and TRBJ2-2; D not certain. The CDR3 extends over 13 amino acids. The V and J ends lost 0 bases and 3 bases respectively, with 2 bases between them. Germline loops: CDR1 MNHNY, CDR2 SVGAGI (reference sequence). The CDR3 protein is CASSYSYTGELFF. The CDR3 DNA reads as TGTGCCAGCAGTTACTCCTACACCGGGGAGCTGTTTTTT.

The chain combines TRBV5-1 with TRBJ1-2; possible D gene TRBD1, 6 bases. This CDR3 comprises 15 residues. V was clipped by 4 bases and J by 0 bases, with 13 bases between them. Germline V CDR1 and CDR2: SGHRS, YFSETQ. CDR3 protein: CASSRWTDTNYGYTF. Written as DNA, the CDR3 is TGCGCCAGCAGCCGATGGACAGATACTAACTATGGCTACACCTTC.

The chain recombines TRBV30 with TRBJ1-2; D gene ambiguous. Trimming shortened V by 2 bases and J by 14 bases, and 18 bases separated the two germline ends. Germline V CDR1 and CDR2: GTSNPN, SVGIG (reference sequence). The CDR3 runs 12 residues. CDR3 residues: CAWSPSASILTF. CDR3 DNA sequence: TGTGCCTGGAGTCCATCTGCGTCTATCTTAACCTTC.

The V gene is TRBV4-1, the J gene TRBJ2-3, with 7 positions matching TRBD1. The germline CDR1 and CDR2 sequences are MGHRA and YSYEKL. Trimming at V came to 6 bases and at J to 0 bases, leaving 15 bases not matched to a gene. This CDR3 comprises 18 residues. The CDR3 is CASRLIDRAEFSTDTQYF. In DNA form, the CDR3 reads TGCGCCAGCAGACTTATCGACAGGGCCGAGTTCAGCACAGATACGCAGTATTTT.

This clone was seen once. The rearrangement uses TRBV3-1 (or the pseudogene TRBV3-2) and TRBJ2-5, with 9 bases matching TRBD2. The CDR3 loop spans 17 amino acids. Germline V gives CDR1 LGHDT, CDR2 YNNKEL (reference sequence). J gave up 5 bases and V 0 bases, and 10 bases lay outside the gene matches. The CDR3 DNA reads TGTGCCAGCAGCCAAGAAATAGCGGGGGCCCCGGGGGAGACCCAGTACTTC. Translated, it gives CASSQEIAGAPGETQYF.

The chain carries TRBV7-9 and TRBJ2-3, with D possibly being TRBD2 (5 bases). CDR1 is SEHNR, CDR2 FQNEAQ, per germline (reference sequence). CDR3 length equals 15 residues. V was trimmed by 2 bases and J by 4 bases, leaving 13 bases between them. CDR3 protein: CASSLLGVRADTQYF. In DNA form, the CDR3 reads TGTGCCAGCAGCTTACTCGGGGTTAGAGCAGATACGCAGTATTTT.

The CDR3 here is CASSLLRGNSPLHF. In DNA, the CDR3 is TGTGCCAGCAGCTTGTTGAGGGGGAATTCACCCCTCCACTTT. V gene TRBV5-8 combines with J gene TRBJ1-6; tentatively, D is TRBD1 (6 bases). The CDR3 runs 14 residues. Germline V gene sequence: CDR1 SGHTS, CDR2 YDEGEE. Trimming shortened V by 1 base and J by 7 bases, and 9 bases separated the two germline ends.

This clone is a singleton in its sample. The chain recombines TRBV30 with TRBJ1-3; 7 nucleotides align to TRBD1. CDR3 length: 14 residues. Germline trimming cut 5 bases from V and 6 bases from J; bases unmatched to any gene: 10. CDR1 GTSNPN and CDR2 SVGIG come from the germline V gene (reference sequence). CDR3 DNA sequence: TGTGCCTGGGCACAGACAGGGTTGATAAACACCATATATTTT. This gives the protein CAWAQTGLINTIYF.

This chain joins TRBV4-1 and TRBJ1-6; possibly TRBD1 for D (6 bases). The germline V gene encodes CDR1 MGHRA and CDR2 YSYEKL. The length of the CDR3 is 18 residues. V was shortened by 1 base and J by 4 bases, with 17 bases between the two germline ends. The CDR3 DNA reads as TGCGCCAGCAGCCAAGCGTCCGGGGCGCAGGGGTATAATTCACCCCTCCACTTT. It codes for CASSQASGAQGYNSPLHF.